This TCR beta chain was captured by sequencing in a study of blood T cell repertoires in COVID-19. Across the whole study: Italy, Spain and the United States were the sources of the convalescent and acute COVID-19 samples. PBMCs, B-cell-depleted T cells, or T cells provided the cDNA or gDNA that made up the material.

Germline CDR1 and CDR2: SGHNT and YYREEE (reference sequence). The V end lost 4 bases, the J end lost 4 bases, and 12 bases lay between the germline ends. The CDR3 extends over 14 amino acids. Authors' processing steps: How many nucleated cells were present was estimated from reference gene primer amplification. Measured with immunoSEQ multiplex PCR; TCRdb has only the in-frame clones, and not every one. Clonal size and the V and J genes are those of that table, whereas D and trimming came from the DNA. This sample has around 250,000 clones, with 80% to 90% found just once. The receptor comes from a man older than 75 with acute or convalescent COVID-19. The V call is TRBV5-4, the J call TRBJ2-1; possible D gene TRBD1, 5 bases. What was sequenced was peripheral blood. CDR3 residues: CASSEQDKYNEQFF. In DNA, the CDR3 is TGTGCCAGCAGCGAGCAGGACAAATACAATGAGCAGTTCTTC.